This TCR beta chain was sequenced in a study of shared clonotypes between healthy human individuals. As concerns this clone: What it recognizes is unknown.

Genomic DNA per cell subset filled all wells of several immunoSEQ plates. Libraries were prepared by immunoSEQ multiplex PCR; TCRdb keeps only in-frame clonotypes and omits some of them. Among roughly 1,100,000 clones listed, roughly 80% were seen once. The CDR3 is 13 amino acids. The germline V and J ends were trimmed by 6 bases and 0 bases, with 8 bases remaining between them. CDR1 is KGHSH, CDR2 LQKENI, per germline. General study results and limits: Apart from blood, nothing was sampled; tissue repertoires likely differ.

All donors were healthy HIV-negative adults lacking recent acute infections or vaccinations. What was sequenced was memory CD4+ T cells sorted from blood. Subset specified: CD45RA-negative fraction. The receptor's source is a man in his late teens or twenties in good health. The chain joins TRBV18 to TRBJ2-5, with D possibly being TRBD2 (6 bases). CDR3 in DNA: TGTGCCAGCTCTCGGGGGTACCAAGAGACCCAGTACTTC. Its translation: CASSRGYQETQYF.